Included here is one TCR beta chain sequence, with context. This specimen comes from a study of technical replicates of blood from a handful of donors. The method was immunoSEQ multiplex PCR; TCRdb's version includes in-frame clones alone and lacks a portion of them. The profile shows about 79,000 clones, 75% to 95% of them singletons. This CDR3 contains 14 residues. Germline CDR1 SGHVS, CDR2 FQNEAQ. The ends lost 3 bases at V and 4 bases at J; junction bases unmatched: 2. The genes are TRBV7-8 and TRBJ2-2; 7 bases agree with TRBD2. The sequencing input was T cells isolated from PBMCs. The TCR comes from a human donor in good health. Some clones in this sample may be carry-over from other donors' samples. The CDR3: CASSLGLFTGELFF. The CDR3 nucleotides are TGTGCCAGCAGCTTGGGACTATTCACCGGGGAGCTGTTTTTT. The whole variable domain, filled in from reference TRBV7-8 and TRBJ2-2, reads GAGVSQSPRYKVAKRGQDVALRCDPISGHVSLFWYQQALGQGPEFLTYFQNEAQLDKSGLPSDRFFAERPEGSVSTLKIQRTQQEDSAVYLCASSLGLFTGELFFGEGSRLTVL.